This TCR beta chain was captured in a study of a mutant IDH1 vaccine in newly diagnosed glioma. Here immunoSEQ multiplex PCR was the method, and the copy in TCRdb shows in-frame clones only, minus some. This table holds fewer than 65,000 clones, 80% to 85% found once. Details on this clone: As yet, its antigen is unknown.

Sample time point: week 5, during vaccination. With topical imiquimod, each dose of the vaccine consisted of 300 ug of mutant IDH1 20-mer peptide. Each astrocytoma in the donors was new, WHO grade 3 or 4, IDH1-mutant and ATRX-lost. The CDR3 consists of 11 residues. Per the germline V gene, CDR1 is DFQATT and CDR2 is SNEGSKA (reference sequence). V was clipped by 7 bases and J by 6 bases, with 12 bases between them. The chain uses TRBV20-1 and TRBJ1-2; weak D call: TRBD1 (6 bases). This specimen was PBMCs, taken from a glioma patient whose treatment included an IDH1 peptide vaccine. This receptor was obtained from a man aged 25 to 45 with glioma. CDR3 coding DNA: TGCAGTGTAGGGGGGTTCGATGGCTACACCTTC. This sequence encodes CSVGGFDGYTF.